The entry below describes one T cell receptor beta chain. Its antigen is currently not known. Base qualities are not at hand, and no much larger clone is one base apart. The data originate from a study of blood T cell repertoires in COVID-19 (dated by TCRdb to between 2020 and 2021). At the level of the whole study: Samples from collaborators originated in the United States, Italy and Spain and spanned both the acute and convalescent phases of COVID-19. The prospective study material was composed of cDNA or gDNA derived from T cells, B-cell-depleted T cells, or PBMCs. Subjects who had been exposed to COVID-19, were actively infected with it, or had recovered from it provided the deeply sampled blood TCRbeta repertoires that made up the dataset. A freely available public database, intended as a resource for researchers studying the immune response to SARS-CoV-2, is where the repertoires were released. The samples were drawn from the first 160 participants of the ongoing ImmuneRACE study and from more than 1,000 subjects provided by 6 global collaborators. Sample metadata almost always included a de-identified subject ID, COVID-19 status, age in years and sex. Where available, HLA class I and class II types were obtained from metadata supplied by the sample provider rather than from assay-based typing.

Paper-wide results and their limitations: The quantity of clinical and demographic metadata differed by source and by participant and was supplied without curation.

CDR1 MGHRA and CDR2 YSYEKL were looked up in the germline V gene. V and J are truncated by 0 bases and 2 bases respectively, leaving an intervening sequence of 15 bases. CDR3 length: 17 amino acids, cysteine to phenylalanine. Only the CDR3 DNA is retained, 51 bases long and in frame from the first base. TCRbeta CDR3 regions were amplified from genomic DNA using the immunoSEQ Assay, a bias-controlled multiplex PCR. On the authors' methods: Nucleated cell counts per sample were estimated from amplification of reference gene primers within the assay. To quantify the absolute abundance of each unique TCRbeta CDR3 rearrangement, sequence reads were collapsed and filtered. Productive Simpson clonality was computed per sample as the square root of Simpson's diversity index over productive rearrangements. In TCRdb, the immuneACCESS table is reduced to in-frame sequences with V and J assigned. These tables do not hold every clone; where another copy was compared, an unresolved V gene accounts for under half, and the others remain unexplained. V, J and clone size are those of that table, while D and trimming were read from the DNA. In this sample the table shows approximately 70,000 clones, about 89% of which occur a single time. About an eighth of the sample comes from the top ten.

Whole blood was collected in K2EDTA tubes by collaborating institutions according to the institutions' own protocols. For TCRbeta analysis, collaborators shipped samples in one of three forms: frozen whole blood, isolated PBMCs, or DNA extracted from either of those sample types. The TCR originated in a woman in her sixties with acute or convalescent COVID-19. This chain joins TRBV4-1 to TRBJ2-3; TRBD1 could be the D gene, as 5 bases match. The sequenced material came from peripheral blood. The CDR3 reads CASSQELKGQLTDTQYF. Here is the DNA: TGCGCCAGCAGCCAAGAACTCAAGGGGCAACTCACAGATACGCAGTATTTT.